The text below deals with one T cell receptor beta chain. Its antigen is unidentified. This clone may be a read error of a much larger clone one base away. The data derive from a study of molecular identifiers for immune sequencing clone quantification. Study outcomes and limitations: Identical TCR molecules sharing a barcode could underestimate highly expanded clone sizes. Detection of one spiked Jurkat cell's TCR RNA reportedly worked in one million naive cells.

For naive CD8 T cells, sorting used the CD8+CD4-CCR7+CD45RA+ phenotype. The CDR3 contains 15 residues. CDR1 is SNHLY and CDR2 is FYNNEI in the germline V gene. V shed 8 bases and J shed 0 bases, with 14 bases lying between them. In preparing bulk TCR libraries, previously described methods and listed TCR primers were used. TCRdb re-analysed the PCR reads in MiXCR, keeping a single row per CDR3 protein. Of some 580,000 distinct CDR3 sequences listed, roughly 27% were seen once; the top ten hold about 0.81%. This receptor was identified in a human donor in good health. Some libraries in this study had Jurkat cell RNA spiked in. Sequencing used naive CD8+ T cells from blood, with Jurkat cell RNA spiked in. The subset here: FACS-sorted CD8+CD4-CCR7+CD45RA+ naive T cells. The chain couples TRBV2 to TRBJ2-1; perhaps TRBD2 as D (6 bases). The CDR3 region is CASQTRGSSYNEQFF. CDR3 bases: TGTGCCAGCCAGACGCGGGGCAGCTCCTACAATGAGCAGTTCTTC. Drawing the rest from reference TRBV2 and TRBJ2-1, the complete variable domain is EPEVTQTPSHQVTQMGQEVILRCVPISNHLYFYWYRQILGQKVEFLVSFYNNEISEKSEIFDDQFSVERPDGSNFTLKIRSTKLEDSAMYFCASQTRGSSYNEQFFGPGTRLTVL.